This is a list of T cell receptor beta chains from one sample in a study of shared clonotypes between healthy human individuals. Only in-frame clones appear in the TCRdb table, and some are missing; sequencing was by immunoSEQ multiplex PCR. The sample holds some 1.4 million clones; roughly 96% are singletons and the top ten take roughly 1.2%. The sample consisted of naive CD4+ T cells sorted from blood. The source is a young man in good health. CDR3s include the opening cysteine and the closing phenylalanine or tryptophan. A D gene is named only where the DNA matches it firmly. The size of a clone is reported for some rows only, either as once, few or many, or as a class for expanded clones.

clone_size	v_call	d_call	j_call	cdr3_nt	cdr3_aa
-	TRBV6-5	TRBD1	TRBJ2-7	TGTGCCAGCAGTTCATGGGACAGGGGGCGCGGATACGAGCAGTACTTC	CASSSWDRGRGYEQYF
-	TRBV6-1	TRBD2	TRBJ2-7	TGTGCCAGCAGCGCCGGGACTAGCGGAACCTACGAGCAGTACTTC	CASSAGTSGTYEQYF
-	TRBV7-2	TRBD2	TRBJ2-1	TGTGCCAGCTTTCAAATCGAGGGAGGGGCCCTCGCCTACAATGAGCAGTTCTTC	CASFQIEGGALAYNEQFF
-	TRBV6-6	-	TRBJ1-4	TGTGCCAGCAGTTACAGTACAACTAATGAAAAACTGTTTTTT	CASSYSTTNEKLFF
-	TRBV18	TRBD2	TRBJ2-5	TGTGCCAGCTCAACAGGGCTGACTAGCGGGATACGGGAGACCCAGTACTTC	CASSTGLTSGIRETQYF
-	TRBV7-2	TRBD2	TRBJ2-1	TGTGCCAGCAGCTTAGCGGGACTAGCGGGAGGGCGTGAGTTCTTC	CASSLAGLAGGREFF
-	TRBV29-1	-	TRBJ1-5	TGCAGCGTTGTTCCCGGGAGGGAGAATCAGCCCCAGCATTTT	CSVVPGRENQPQHF
-	TRBV4-1	-	TRBJ2-2	TGCGCCAGCAGCCACCCCCGGGCAGGCTTATTCGCGAACACCGGGGAGCTGTTTTTT	CASSHPRAGLFANTGELFF
-	TRBV6-6	TRBD2	TRBJ2-1	TGTGCCAGCAAGACTAGCGGGAGTAGTGTGAATGAGCAGTTCTTC	CASKTSGSSVNEQFF
once	TRBV5-1	TRBD2	TRBJ2-3	TGCGCCAGCAGCCTTACCGGGACTAGCGGGGTTAGCACAGATACGCAGTATTTT	CASSLTGTSGVSTDTQYF
-	TRBV6-5	TRBD2	TRBJ2-3	TGTGCCAGCAGTTACGCGGCGGGAGGGGGAAATACGCAGTATTTT	CASSYAAGGGNTQYF
-	TRBV6-5	-	TRBJ2-5	TGTGCCAGCAGTTCAACGACATCCTCGGAGACCCAGTACTTC	CASSSTTSSETQYF
once	TRBV15	TRBD1	TRBJ1-2	TGTGCCACCAGCAGGGGACAGCCTAACTATGGCTACACCTTC	CATSRGQPNYGYTF
-	TRBV30	TRBD1	TRBJ2-7	TGTGCCTGGAAACAGGGGACGGCCGAGCAGTACTTC	CAWKQGTAEQYF
-	TRBV28	TRBD1	TRBJ1-1	TGTGCCAGCAGTCCCTGGACAGGGGGCGCTTTCACTGAAGCTTTCTTT	CASSPWTGGAFTEAFF
-	TRBV15	-	TRBJ2-7	TGTGCCACCAGCCCAAGCTGGGAGCGGGCATCCTACGAGCAGTACTTC	CATSPSWERASYEQYF
-	TRBV25-1	-	TRBJ1-1	TGTGCCAGCAGTCCCGCCCAATCCGGCACTGAAGCTTTCTTT	CASSPAQSGTEAFF
few	TRBV9	-	TRBJ1-2	TGTGCCAGCGGGACCTTGGGAGGGAACTATGGCTACACCTTC	CASGTLGGNYGYTF
-	TRBV5-1	-	TRBJ2-3	TGCGCCAGCAGCTTGGGGGGGCAGAGCACAGATACGCAGTATTTT	CASSLGGQSTDTQYF
-	TRBV7-2	-	TRBJ2-1	TGTGCCAGCAGCTTATTCTCCAATGAGCAGTTCTTC	CASSLFSNEQFF
-	TRBV29-1	TRBD1	TRBJ1-2	TGCAGCGTTCCCGGGACAGGGGCTTCAGGATATGGCTACACCTTC	CSVPGTGASGYGYTF
-	TRBV28	-	TRBJ2-2	TGTGCCAGCAGTCAACTAGTATACGGGGAGCTGTTTTTT	CASSQLVYGELFF
-	TRBV30	-	TRBJ1-1	TGTGCCTGGAGTCCCATAGGGGTGGATACCAGGGTGAACACTGAAGCTTTCTTT	CAWSPIGVDTRVNTEAFF
-	TRBV6-5	-	TRBJ2-6	TGTGCCAGCAGCCTAAGGGTCTCTGGGGCCAACGTCCTGACTTTC	CASSLRVSGANVLTF
-	TRBV7-9	-	TRBJ2-1	TGTGCCAGCAGCCCGGGGAGGCGCGTCTACAATGAGCAGTTCTTC	CASSPGRRVYNEQFF
once	TRBV20-1	-	TRBJ2-3	TGCAGTGCTAGGAGTACAGATACGCAGTATTTT	CSARSTDTQYF
-	TRBV5-6	TRBD2	TRBJ2-1	TGTGCCAGCAGCTTGGCCCGAGTAGCGGGAGTTTCGAATGAGCAGTTCTTC	CASSLARVAGVSNEQFF
-	TRBV2	TRBD1	TRBJ1-5	TGTGCCAGCAGTCTTGGACAGGGGCCGGTTCAGCCCCAGCATTTT	CASSLGQGPVQPQHF
-	TRBV14	-	TRBJ2-7	TGTGCCAGCAGCCAAGATTTGGGCTCAGTGCAGTACTTC	CASSQDLGSVQYF
-	TRBV5-5	TRBD1	TRBJ1-3	TGTGCCAGCAGCTTAACTGGACAGGTCTCTGGAAACACCATATATTTT	CASSLTGQVSGNTIYF
-	TRBV6-6	-	TRBJ2-1	TGTGCCAGCAGTTACCAGACAGGCGCCCGTTACAATGAGCAGTTCTTC	CASSYQTGARYNEQFF
-	TRBV7-2	-	TRBJ1-5	TGTGCCAGCAGCTTATCAGGGGATCAGCCCCAGCATTTT	CASSLSGDQPQHF
-	TRBV5-8	-	TRBJ1-5	TGTGCCAGCAGCTTGGAGGGCGGAACCAATCAGCCCCAGCATTTT	CASSLEGGTNQPQHF
-	TRBV2	TRBD1	TRBJ1-5	TGTGCCAGCGGGACAGATTTTTATAGCAATCAGCCCCAGCATTTT	CASGTDFYSNQPQHF
-	TRBV28	TRBD1	TRBJ1-5	TGTGCCAGCAGTTCGCTGATTCTCAGGGGGTCTGGGGGCAATCAGCCCCAGCATTTT	CASSSLILRGSGGNQPQHF
-	TRBV7-7	TRBD2	TRBJ2-3	TGTGCTAGCAGCTTAGGAGCTAGCGGGATCAGCACAGATACGCAGTATTTT	CASSLGASGISTDTQYF
-	TRBV4-3	TRBD1	TRBJ2-7	TGCGCCAGCAGCCTAACCGGGACAGGGCTCTACGAGCAGTACTTC	CASSLTGTGLYEQYF
-	TRBV5-1	TRBD2	TRBJ2-2	TGCGCCAGCAGCTCCGGACTAGCGGGAGCAACCGGGGAGCTGTTTTTT	CASSSGLAGATGELFF
once	TRBV13	TRBD1	TRBJ2-7	TGTGCCAGCAGCTTAGACAGGGGGCTAGAGTACGAGCAGTACTTC	CASSLDRGLEYEQYF
-	TRBV27	-	TRBJ2-6	TGTGCCAGCAGTGCACTGCCCTGGACTGTTGCTGGGGCCAACGTCCTGACTTTC	CASSALPWTVAGANVLTF
once	TRBV28	TRBD2	TRBJ2-3	TGTGCCAGCAGTTTTTTTGCTAGCGGGGGAACAGATACGCAGTATTTT	CASSFFASGGTDTQYF
-	TRBV5-1	TRBD2	TRBJ2-7	TGCGCCAGCAGCTTGCAACCCGGGACTAGCGGGAGCTCCTACGAGCAGTACTTC	CASSLQPGTSGSSYEQYF
-	TRBV18	-	TRBJ1-2	TGTGCCAGCGCCCCGCAGTTCCATAACTATGGCTACACCTTC	CASAPQFHNYGYTF
-	TRBV18	TRBD1	TRBJ2-5	TGTGCCAGCTCACTTCGGACAGGGATTGTGGAGACCCAGTACTTC	CASSLRTGIVETQYF
-	TRBV19	-	TRBJ1-1	TGTGCCAGTAGTATAGCTGGCCCTATGAACACTGAAGCTTTCTTT	CASSIAGPMNTEAFF
-	TRBV5-1	-	TRBJ1-1	TGCGCCAGCAGCTTAAGAGGGTACACTGAAGCTTTCTTT	CASSLRGYTEAFF
-	TRBV5-6	-	TRBJ1-5	TGTGCCAGCAGCTTTGGGGTATTAGGCAATCAGCCCCAGCATTTT	CASSFGVLGNQPQHF
-	TRBV28	-	TRBJ2-7	TGTGCCACCTCTTGGAAGTTCGAGCAGTACTTC	CATSWKFEQYF
-	TRBV4-3	TRBD2	TRBJ2-4	TGCGCCAGCAGCGATACTAGCGGAACCAAAAACATTCAGTACTTC	CASSDTSGTKNIQYF
-	TRBV5-1	-	TRBJ1-5	TGCGCCAGCAGCTACGATTCCAAGGATCAGCCCCAGCATTTT	CASSYDSKDQPQHF
-	TRBV27	-	TRBJ2-5	TGTGCCAGCAGTTTACTAGGGGAGGAGACCCAGTACTTC	CASSLLGEETQYF
-	TRBV19	-	TRBJ2-3	TGTGCCAGTAGTATAGGTCTCCACACAGATACGCAGTATTTT	CASSIGLHTDTQYF
-	TRBV7-3	-	TRBJ2-7	TGTGCCAGCAGCTTACTGGGGCCCTCCTACGAGCAGTACTTC	CASSLLGPSYEQYF
-	TRBV10-3	-	TRBJ1-2	TGTGCCATCAGTGGAGTCGGACTATCTAACTATGGCTACACCTTC	CAISGVGLSNYGYTF
-	TRBV2	-	TRBJ1-4	TGTGCCAGCACCCGGATTAATGAAAAACTGTTTTTT	CASTRINEKLFF